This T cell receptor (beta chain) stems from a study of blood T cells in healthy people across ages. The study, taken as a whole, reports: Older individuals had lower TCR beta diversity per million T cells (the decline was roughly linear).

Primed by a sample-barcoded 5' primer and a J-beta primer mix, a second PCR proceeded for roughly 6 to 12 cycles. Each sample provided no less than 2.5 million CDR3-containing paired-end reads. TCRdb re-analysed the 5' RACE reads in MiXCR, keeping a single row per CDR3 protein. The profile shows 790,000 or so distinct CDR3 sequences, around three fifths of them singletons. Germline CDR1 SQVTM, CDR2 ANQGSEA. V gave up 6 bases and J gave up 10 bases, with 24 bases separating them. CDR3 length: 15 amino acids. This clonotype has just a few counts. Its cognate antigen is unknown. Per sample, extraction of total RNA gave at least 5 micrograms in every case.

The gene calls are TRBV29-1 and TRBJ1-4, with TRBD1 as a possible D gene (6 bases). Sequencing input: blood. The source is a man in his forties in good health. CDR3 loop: CSVRVEGGKGVKLFF. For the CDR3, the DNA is TGCAGCGTCCGCGTGGAGGGGGGCAAAGGGGTAAAACTGTTTTTT. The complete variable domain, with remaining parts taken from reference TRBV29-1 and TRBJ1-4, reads SAVISQKPSRDICQRGTSLTIQCQVDSQVTMMFWYRQQPGQSLTLIATANQGSEATYESGFVIDKFPISRPNLTFSTLTVSNMSPEDSSIYLCSVRVEGGKGVKLFFGSGTQLSVL.